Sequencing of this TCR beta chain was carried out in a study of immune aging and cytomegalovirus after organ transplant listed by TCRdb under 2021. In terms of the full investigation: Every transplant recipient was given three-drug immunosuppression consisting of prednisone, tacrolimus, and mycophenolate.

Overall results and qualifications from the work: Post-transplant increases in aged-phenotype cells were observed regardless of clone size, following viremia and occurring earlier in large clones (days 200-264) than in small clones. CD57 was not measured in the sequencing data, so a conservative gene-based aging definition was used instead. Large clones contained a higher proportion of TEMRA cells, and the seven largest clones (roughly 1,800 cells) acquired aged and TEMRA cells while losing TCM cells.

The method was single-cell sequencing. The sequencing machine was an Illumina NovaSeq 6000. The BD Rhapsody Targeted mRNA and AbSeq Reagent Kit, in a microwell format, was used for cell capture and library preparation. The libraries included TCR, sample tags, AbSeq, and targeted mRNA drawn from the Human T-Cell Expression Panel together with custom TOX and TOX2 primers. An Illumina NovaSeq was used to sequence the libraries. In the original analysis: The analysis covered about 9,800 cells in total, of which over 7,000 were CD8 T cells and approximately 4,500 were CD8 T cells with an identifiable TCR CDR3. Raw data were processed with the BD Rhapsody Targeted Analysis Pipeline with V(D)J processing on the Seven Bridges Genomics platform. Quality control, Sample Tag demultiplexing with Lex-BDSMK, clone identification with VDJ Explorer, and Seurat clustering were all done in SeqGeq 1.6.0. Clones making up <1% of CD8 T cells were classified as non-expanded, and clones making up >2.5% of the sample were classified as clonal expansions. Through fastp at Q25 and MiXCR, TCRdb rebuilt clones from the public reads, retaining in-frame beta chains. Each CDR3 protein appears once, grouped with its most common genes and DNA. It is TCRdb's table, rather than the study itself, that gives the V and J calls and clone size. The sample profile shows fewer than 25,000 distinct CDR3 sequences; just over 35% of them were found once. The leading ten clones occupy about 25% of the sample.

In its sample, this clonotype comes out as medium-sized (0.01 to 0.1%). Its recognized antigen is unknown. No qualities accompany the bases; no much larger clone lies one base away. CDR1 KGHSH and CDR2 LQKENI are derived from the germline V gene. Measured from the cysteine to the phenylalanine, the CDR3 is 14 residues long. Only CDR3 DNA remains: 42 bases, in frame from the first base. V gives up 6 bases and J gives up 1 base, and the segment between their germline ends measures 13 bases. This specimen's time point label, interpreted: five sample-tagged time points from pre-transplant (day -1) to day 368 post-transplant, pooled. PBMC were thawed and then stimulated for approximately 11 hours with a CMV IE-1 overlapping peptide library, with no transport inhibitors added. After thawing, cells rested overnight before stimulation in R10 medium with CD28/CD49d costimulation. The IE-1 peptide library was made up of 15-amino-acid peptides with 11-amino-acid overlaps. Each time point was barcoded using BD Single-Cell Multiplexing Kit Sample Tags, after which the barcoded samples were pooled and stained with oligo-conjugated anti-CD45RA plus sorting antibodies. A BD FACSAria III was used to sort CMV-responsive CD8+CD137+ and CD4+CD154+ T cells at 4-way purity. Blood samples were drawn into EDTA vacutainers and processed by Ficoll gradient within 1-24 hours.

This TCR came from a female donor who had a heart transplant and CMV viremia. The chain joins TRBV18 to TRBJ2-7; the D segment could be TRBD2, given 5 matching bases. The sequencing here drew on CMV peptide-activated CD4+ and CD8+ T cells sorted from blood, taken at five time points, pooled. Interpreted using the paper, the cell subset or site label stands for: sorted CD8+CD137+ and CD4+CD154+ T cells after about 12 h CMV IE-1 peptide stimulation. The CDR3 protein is CASSGRGPSYEQYF. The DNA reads TGTGCCAGCTCGGGTCGGGGTCCGTCCTACGAGCAGTACTTC.